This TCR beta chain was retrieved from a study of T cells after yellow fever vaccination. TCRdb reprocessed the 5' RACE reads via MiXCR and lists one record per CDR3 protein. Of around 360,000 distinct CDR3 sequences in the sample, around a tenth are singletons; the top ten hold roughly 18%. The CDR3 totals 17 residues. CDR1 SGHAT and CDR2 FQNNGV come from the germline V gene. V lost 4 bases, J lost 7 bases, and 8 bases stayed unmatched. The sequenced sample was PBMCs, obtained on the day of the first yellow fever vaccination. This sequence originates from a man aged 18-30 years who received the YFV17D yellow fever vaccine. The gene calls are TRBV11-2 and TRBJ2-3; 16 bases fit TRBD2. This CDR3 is CASSSWGLAGGINTQYF. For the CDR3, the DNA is TGTGCCAGCAGCTCTTGGGGACTAGCGGGGGGGATAAATACGCAGTATTTT. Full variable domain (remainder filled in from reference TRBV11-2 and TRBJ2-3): EAGVAQSPRYKIIEKRQSVAFWCNPISGHATLYWYQQILGQGPKLLIQFQNNGVVDDSQLPKDRFSAERLKGVDSTLKIQPAKLEDSAVYLCASSSWGLAGGINTQYFGPGTRLTVL.